This T cell receptor beta chain was sequenced in a study of shared clonotypes between healthy human individuals. On this clone itself: The antigen remains unidentified.

Each cell subset's genomic DNA was divided evenly among several immunoSEQ plates. Using immunoSEQ multiplex PCR, the repertoire was profiled, and TCRdb retains in-frame clones only, with some absent. The sample records approximately 840,000 clones, about 96% being singletons. Points from the study as a whole: At large depth, rarefaction still showed sorted-subset sequencing to be incomplete.

Naive CD8 populations comprised CD45RO-negative cells positively selected for CCR7, excluding terminally differentiated effector memory CD45RA+ cells. Unmatched junction bases numbered 8, after V lost 6 bases and J lost 0 bases. CDR3 length: 16 amino acids. Germline CDR1 is LGHNT and CDR2 is FRNRAP. The chain recombines TRBV12-5 with TRBJ2-1; 7 bases fit TRBD1. This clonotype was sampled from a man aged 25 to 40 in good health. The sequenced sample was naive CD8+ T cells sorted from blood. This CDR3 is CASGNGQASSYNEQFF. The CDR3 coding sequence is TGTGCTAGTGGGAACGGACAGGCGAGCTCCTACAATGAGCAGTTCTTC.